This T cell receptor (beta chain) was sequenced during a study of blood T cells in healthy people across ages. The sample holds one count of this clonotype. Together with a sample-barcoded 5' primer, a J-beta primer mix was included in a second PCR lasting roughly 7 to 11 cycles. MiXCR, applied by TCRdb to the 5' RACE reads, yields one record per CDR3 protein. The top ten clones hold roughly 8% of a sample with some 1.5 million distinct CDR3 sequences, roughly 30% of them seen once. The ends were cut back, 4 bases at V and 3 bases at J, with 10 bases in the middle. The CDR3 is made up of 12 amino acids. The V gene's germline CDR1 is DFQATT and CDR2 SNEGSKA (reference sequence). Every participating donor contributed roughly 11 milliliters of peripheral blood through a draw.

The chain joins TRBV20-1 to TRBJ2-7; no clear D gene. The receptor was isolated from a woman aged 25 to 39 in good health. Sequenced material: blood. Written as DNA, the CDR3 is TGCAGTGCTACGGAATCCTGCTACGAGCAGTACTTC. Translation gives CSATESCYEQYF.